This T cell receptor beta chain comes out of a study of T cell repertoires in cytomegalovirus infection. Overall study context: Public TCR beta signature analysis indicated the presence of both CMV infection and matching HLA type.

A single record per CDR3 protein comes from TCRdb applying MiXCR to the reads. This sample has tens of thousands of distinct CDR3 sequences, with around 20% found just once. With regard to this clonotype: Its antigen remains unidentified.

Germline V gene lookup returns CDR1 LGHNT and CDR2 FRNRAP. Trimming shortened V by 2 bases and J by 4 bases, and 9 bases separated the two germline ends. This CDR3 region has 14 residues. The specimen comprised CD8+ T cells from cultured PBMCs, sampled from culture after CMV antigen stimulation. The J gene is TRBJ2-1, the V gene TRBV12-5, with D hard to call. The source is a human donor in good health (CMV status not recorded). Some clones in this sample may be carry-over from other donors' samples. CDR3 protein: CASGLFGDYNEQFF. The CDR3 DNA reads TGTGCTAGTGGTTTGTTTGGAGATTACAATGAGCAGTTCTTC.